Shown below are 32 T cell receptor beta chains from a single sample sequenced in a study of STAT5B mutations in CD4+ large granular lymphocyte leukemia. Clones were read by immunoSEQ multiplex PCR, and TCRdb kept only the in-frame ones, dropping some. The sample shows 30,000 or so clones, around four fifths of them seen only once. The sequenced material came from CD4+ T cells from blood buffy coats. The receptors derive from a human donor in good health.

The gene calls are TRBV5-6 and TRBJ2-5; 10 positions agree with TRBD2. Germline V gene data show CDR1 as SGHDT and CDR2 as YYEEEE. The trim removed 0 bases at V and 4 bases at J, leaving 6 bases unmatched. This CDR3 is 16 amino acids long. The CDR3 is CASSLARLAGVETQYF. The CDR3 DNA follows: TGTGCCAGCAGCTTGGCCAGGCTAGCGGGAGTAGAGACCCAGTACTTC.

This rearrangement joins TRBV6-1 to TRBJ2-7; the match to TRBD2 covers 7 bases. The CDR3 contains 16 residues. Germline lookup yields CDR1 MNHNS and CDR2 SASEGT. V trimming: 2 bases; J trimming: 3 bases; junction bases outside the gene matches: 10. DNA of the CDR3: TGTGCCAGCAGTGAATGGGTAGCGGGTATCAACTACGAGCAGTACTTC. This sequence encodes CASSEWVAGINYEQYF.

This clone was found a few times. V usage is TRBV5-4 and J usage is TRBJ2-5, with 8 bases fitting TRBD1. Trimming took 4 bases from V and 5 from J; bases not matched to a gene: 7. The CDR3 has 14 residues. CDR1 and CDR2 from the germline V gene are SGHNT and YYREEE (reference sequence). CDR3 in amino acids: CASSLQGATETQYF. DNA for the CDR3: TGTGCCAGCAGCCTCCAGGGGGCTACCGAGACCCAGTACTTC.

The chain recombines TRBV9 with TRBJ2-7; TRBD1 aligns across 8 bases. The CDR3 sequence is 12 residues long. Germline CDR1 SGDLS, CDR2 YYNGEE. V lost 10 bases and J lost 2; bases outside the gene matches: 5. For the CDR3, the DNA is TGTGCCTCAGGGGGCGGCCCCTACGAGCAGTACTTC. It yields the protein CASGGGPYEQYF.

V gene TRBV29-1 combines with J gene TRBJ2-7; weak D call: TRBD2 (6 bases). The germline gives CDR1 SQVTM, CDR2 ANQGSEA. The CDR3 contains 11 residues. V lost 7 bases and J lost 8, with 15 bases in between. CDR3 sequence: CSGRGAFKQYF. The DNA for the CDR3 is TGCAGCGGGCGGGGTGCCTTCAAGCAGTACTTC.

The genes are TRBV7-6 and TRBJ2-5, with D possibly matching TRBD1 (5 bases). The CDR3 totals 14 residues. Trimming pared 3 bases from V and 11 bases from J, leaving 19 bases between. CDR1 and CDR2 (germline): SGHVS, FNYEAQ. The CDR3 is CASSLDNGQKEQYF. DNA for the CDR3: TGTGCCAGCAGCTTGGACAACGGGCAGAAAGAGCAGTACTTC.

J is TRBJ2-1 and V is TRBV10-3; D may be TRBD1 or TRBD2 (6 bases each). CDR1 and CDR2 from the germline V gene are ENHRY and SYGVKD. V lost 0 bases, J lost 7 bases, and 19 bases lay in between. The CDR3 runs 17 residues. Here the CDR3 reads CAISESGGQRRGNEQFF. The CDR3 bases are TGTGCCATCAGTGAGTCCGGGGGACAAAGGAGGGGAAATGAGCAGTTCTTC.

V is TRBV9 and J is TRBJ2-3; the match to TRBD2 covers 16 bases. J lost 4 bases, V lost 3 bases, and 5 bases had no gene match. CDR1 is SGDLS and CDR2 is YYNGEE in the germline V gene. The CDR3 contains 17 residues. This chain's CDR3 is CASSGGTSGRGADTQYF. CDR3 bases: TGTGCCAGCAGCGGAGGGACTAGCGGGAGGGGGGCAGATACGCAGTATTTT.

In this sample, this clone turned up a few times. The CDR3 nucleotides are TGTGCCAGCAACTCCGGGACTAGGGCCCGGGAGACCCAGTACTTC. Translation: CASNSGTRARETQYF. The chain recombines TRBV6-5 with TRBJ2-5, with 8 bases fitting TRBD2. Germline V CDR1 and CDR2: MNHEY, SVGAGI. J gave up 5 bases and V 7 bases, and 12 bases lay outside the gene matches. There are 15 residues in the CDR3.

V usage is TRBV27 and J usage is TRBJ2-7; maybe TRBD1 (7 bases). This CDR3 contains 15 residues. CDR1 is MNHEY and CDR2 is SMNVEV in the germline V gene (reference sequence). The germline V and J ends were trimmed by 5 bases and 1 base, with 15 bases remaining between them. The CDR3 nucleotides read TGTGCCAGCAGTCCCTGGCAGGGGGGATCCTACGAGCAGTACTTC. Translating it yields CASSPWQGGSYEQYF.

The chain links TRBV18 to TRBJ1-5, with D unresolved. Germline lookup yields CDR1 KGHSH and CDR2 LQKENI. CDR3 length equals 13 residues. The germline V and J ends were trimmed by 8 bases and 0 bases, with 8 bases remaining between them. CDR3 in DNA: TGTGCCAGCACAGAGTATAGCAATCAGCCCCAGCATTTT. Protein product: CASTEYSNQPQHF.

The chain links TRBV20-1 to TRBJ2-5; TRBD1 agrees at 7 bases. The CDR3 totals 11 residues. The V segment lost 7 bases and the J segment 4 bases; nucleotides outside the gene matches: 3. Germline CDR1 is DFQATT and CDR2 is SNEGSKA (reference sequence). The CDR3 DNA sequence: TGCAGTGTCGACAGGGTAGAGACCCAGTACTTC. Amino acid sequence: CSVDRVETQYF.

V is TRBV5-1 and J is TRBJ1-1, with D possibly being TRBD1 (5 bases). The CDR3 is 14 amino acids. Germline lookup yields CDR1 SGHRS and CDR2 YFSETQ. V was shortened by 2 bases and J by 2 bases, with 10 bases between the two germline ends. This chain's CDR3 is CASSLLTENTEAFF. CDR3 DNA sequence: TGCGCCAGCAGCTTACTGACAGAAAACACTGAAGCTTTCTTT.

The J gene is TRBJ2-1, the V gene TRBV5-1, with D unclear. Germline V gene data show CDR1 as SGHRS and CDR2 as YFSETQ. V shed 8 bases and J shed 6 bases, with 15 bases lying between them. This CDR3 has 13 amino acids. The CDR3 sequence: CASTTGRFNEQFF. CDR3 bases: TGCGCCAGTACTACCGGGCGATTCAATGAGCAGTTCTTC.

This chain connects TRBV4-2 to TRBJ1-4; TRBD1 matches 8 bases. Per germline, CDR1 LGHNA and CDR2 YNFKEQ. The CDR3 is made up of 14 amino acids. Germline trimming cut 3 bases from V and 7 bases from J; bases unmatched to any gene: 4. The CDR3 reads CASSQGTGREKLFF. In DNA form, the CDR3 reads TGTGCCAGCAGCCAGGGGACAGGCCGTGAAAAACTGTTTTTT.

This clone has just one count. The gene calls are TRBV30 and TRBJ2-2; D is unclear. The CDR3 length is 11 residues. V gave up 1 base and J gave up 7 bases, with 4 bases separating them. Germline V lookup: CDR1 GTSNPN, CDR2 SVGIG (reference sequence). CDR3: CAWSAGGELFF. In DNA, the CDR3 is TGTGCCTGGAGTGCGGGCGGGGAGCTGTTTTTT.

The genes are TRBV6-5 and TRBJ1-4; D gene uncertain. With 6 bases removed from V and 6 bases from J, the gap between germline ends came to 11 bases. The CDR3 is 13 residues long. From germline, CDR1 is MNHEY and CDR2 SVGAGI. The CDR3 spells CASSLTGYEKLFF. CDR3 nucleotides: TGTGCCAGCAGCCTGACGGGGTATGAAAAACTGTTTTTT.

The rearrangement links TRBV7-2 to TRBJ1-5; no firm D call. V was pared by 5 bases and J by 9 bases, with 20 bases between. Per germline, CDR1 SGHTA and CDR2 FQGNSA. The CDR3 is made up of 15 amino acids. The CDR3: CASSMVAFGERPQHF. CDR3 DNA: TGTGCCAGCAGCATGGTGGCATTCGGTGAGCGGCCCCAGCATTTT.

This sequence joins TRBV7-8 and TRBJ1-1, with 7 bases fitting TRBD1. Per the germline V gene, CDR1 is SGHVS and CDR2 is FQNEAQ. The CDR3 loop spans 16 amino acids. With 1 base clipped from V and 1 base from J, the junction kept 6 bases outside the gene matches. The CDR3 loop reads CASSLEQGFGNTEAFF. CDR3 coding DNA: TGTGCCAGCAGCTTAGAACAGGGGTTCGGGAACACTGAAGCTTTCTTT.

With regard to this clone: Additional DNA sequences in this sample encode the identical CDR3. The V and J genes are TRBV27 and TRBJ1-6; no clear D. Deletions cut 2 bases from V and 8 bases from J, with 10 bases between. Germline V lookup: CDR1 MNHEY, CDR2 SMNVEV (reference sequence). This CDR3 is 14 amino acids long. The CDR3 DNA is TGTGCCAGCAGTTTAACTGGGAGTGATTCACCCCTCCACTTT. It codes for CASSLTGSDSPLHF.

The CDR3 DNA reads TGTGCCACCAGCAACAGGGGCAATCAGCCCCAGCATTTT. This gives the protein CATSNRGNQPQHF. The rearrangement links TRBV15 to TRBJ1-5; tentatively, D is TRBD1 (6 bases). The CDR3 is 13 residues long. V lost 4 bases and J 2 bases, leaving 6 bases between the germline ends. CDR1 is LNHNV and CDR2 is YYDKDF in the germline V gene (reference sequence).

The chain links TRBV7-9 to TRBJ2-2, with 7 bases lining up with TRBD1. J was trimmed by 6 bases and V by 5 bases; bases with no gene match: 6. Germline values: CDR1 SEHNR, CDR2 FQNEAQ (reference sequence). The CDR3 is made up of 14 amino acids. CDR3 amino acids: CASSPNRGAGELFF. The CDR3 DNA follows: TGTGCCAGCAGCCCTAACAGGGGCGCCGGGGAGCTGTTTTTT.

The gene calls are TRBV19 and TRBJ2-3; D is perhaps TRBD1 (5 bases). The V gene's germline CDR1 is LNHDA and CDR2 SQIVND (reference sequence). V lost 6 bases and J 5 bases, leaving 9 bases between the germline ends. There are 12 residues in the CDR3. The CDR3 nucleotides read TGTGCCAGTAGGGGGCAAGTAGATACGCAGTATTTT. As protein: CASRGQVDTQYF.

The V call is TRBV28, the J call TRBJ2-3; 7 nucleotides line up with TRBD1. The V and J ends lost 4 bases and 0 bases, in that order; junction bases with no gene match: 4. CDR1 and CDR2 (germline): MDHEN, SYDVKM. This CDR3 has 15 amino acids. The CDR3 DNA follows: TGTGCCAGCAGTTCGGACAGGCTCAGCACAGATACGCAGTATTTT. This translates into CASSSDRLSTDTQYF. The full variable domain, rest sourced from reference TRBV28 and TRBJ2-3, is DVKVTQSSRYLVKRTGEKVFLECVQDMDHENMFWYRQDPGLGLRLIYFSYDVKMKEKGDIPEGYSVSREKKERFSLILESASTNQTSMYLCASSSDRLSTDTQYFGPGTRLTVL.

This clone was seen once. The gene calls are TRBV6-5 and TRBJ2-5; 8 bases map to TRBD2. J was trimmed by 2 bases and V by 4 bases; bases with no gene match: 9. The CDR3 totals 16 residues. The V gene's germline CDR1 is MNHEY and CDR2 SVGAGI. The CDR3 is CASSSRLASHQETQYF. Here the CDR3 DNA reads TGTGCCAGCAGTTCCCGACTAGCGTCACATCAAGAGACCCAGTACTTC.

J is TRBJ1-3 and V is TRBV9, with 7 nucleotides matching TRBD1. CDR3 size: 14 residues. Losses at the gene ends were 1 base for V and 4 bases for J; bases not matched to a gene: 2. Germline V gene sequence: CDR1 SGDLS, CDR2 YYNGEE. The CDR3 DNA is TGTGCCAGCAGCGTAAGGGGGCGCGGAAACACCATATATTTT. This codes for CASSVRGRGNTIYF.

The chain has TRBV18 and TRBJ1-2; no definite D call. Germline CDR1 and CDR2: KGHSH and LQKENI. V lost 4 bases and J lost 1, with 19 bases in between. The CDR3 consists of 17 residues. CDR3 protein: CASSQSGVHAINYGYTF. CDR3 bases: TGTGCCAGCTCACAAAGCGGAGTCCACGCTATTAACTATGGCTACACCTTC. The entire variable domain, with the rest obtained from reference TRBV18 and TRBJ1-2, is as follows: NAGVMQNPRHLVRRRGQEARLRCSPMKGHSHVYWYRQLPEEGLKFMVYLQKENIIDESGMPKERFSAEFPKEGPSILRIQQVVRGDSAAYFCASSQSGVHAINYGYTFGSGTRLTVV.

This chain uses TRBV6-5 with TRBJ1-2; 7 nucleotides align to TRBD1. Germline V lookup: CDR1 MNHEY, CDR2 SVGAGI. V was clipped by 5 bases and J by 6 bases; unmatched bases: 3. The CDR3 spans 12 residues. The CDR3 DNA reads TGTGCCAGCAGTACCACAGGGGATGGCTACACCTTC. Its protein is CASSTTGDGYTF.

The chain has TRBV5-4 and TRBJ2-2, with 11 nucleotides matching TRBD2. Unmatched junction bases numbered 6, after V lost 4 bases and J lost 4 bases. The CDR3 covers 16 residues. Germline V gene sequence: CDR1 SGHNT, CDR2 YYREEE (reference sequence). CDR3 region: CASSPLAGGRTGELFF. The CDR3 nucleotides are TGTGCCAGCAGCCCCCTAGCGGGAGGCCGCACCGGGGAGCTGTTTTTT.

Only a few counts were recorded for this clone. This rearrangement joins TRBV28 to TRBJ1-5; no firm D call. V lost 5 bases to trimming and J lost 3 bases, with 14 bases between them. The CDR3 runs 15 residues. Per the germline V gene, CDR1 is MDHEN and CDR2 is SYDVKM. The DNA for the CDR3 is TGTGCCAGCAGTGGGGATGACACCGTCAATCAGCCCCAGCATTTT. As protein: CASSGDDTVNQPQHF.

The rearrangement uses TRBV5-1 and TRBJ1-5, with D perhaps TRBD1 (6 bases). CDR3 size: 14 residues. V was shortened by 3 bases and J by 5 bases, with 12 bases between the two germline ends. Germline V lookup: CDR1 SGHRS, CDR2 YFSETQ. CDR3: CASSSGGRDQPQHF. CDR3 in DNA: TGCGCCAGCAGCTCGGGGGGCAGGGATCAGCCCCAGCATTTT.

This clone was seen only once. The V and J genes are TRBV29-1 and TRBJ1-5; D not certain. The V and J ends lost 4 bases and 7 bases respectively, with 11 bases between them. The CDR3 is 12 amino acids. The germline V gene encodes CDR1 SQVTM and CDR2 ANQGSEA. DNA for the CDR3: TGCAGCGTTGGATCTCCTGGGCAGCCCCAGCATTTT. Translated: CSVGSPGQPQHF.